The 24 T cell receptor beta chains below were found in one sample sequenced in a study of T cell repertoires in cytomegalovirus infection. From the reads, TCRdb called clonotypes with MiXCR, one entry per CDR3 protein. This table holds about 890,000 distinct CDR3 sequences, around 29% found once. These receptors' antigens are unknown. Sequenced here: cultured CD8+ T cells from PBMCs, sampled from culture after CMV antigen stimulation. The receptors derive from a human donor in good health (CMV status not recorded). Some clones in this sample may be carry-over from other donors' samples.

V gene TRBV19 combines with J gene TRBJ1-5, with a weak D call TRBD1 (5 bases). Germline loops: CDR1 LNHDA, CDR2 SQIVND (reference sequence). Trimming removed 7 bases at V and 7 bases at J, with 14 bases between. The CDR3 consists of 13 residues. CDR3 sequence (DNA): TGTGCCAGTATTGGCAGGGTGGGCCAGCCCCAGCATTTT. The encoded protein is CASIGRVGQPQHF.

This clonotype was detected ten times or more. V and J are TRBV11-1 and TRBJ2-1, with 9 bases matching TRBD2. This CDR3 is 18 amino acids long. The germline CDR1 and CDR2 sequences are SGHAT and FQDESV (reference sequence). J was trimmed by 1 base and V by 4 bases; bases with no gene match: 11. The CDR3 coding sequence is TGTGCCAGCAGCTCAAACATAGCGGGGGTGCGATCCTACAATGAGCAGTTCTTC. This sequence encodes CASSSNIAGVRSYNEQFF. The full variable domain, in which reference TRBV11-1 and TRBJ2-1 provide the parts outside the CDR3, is EAEVAQSPRYKITEKSQAVAFWCDPISGHATLYWYRQILGQGPELLVQFQDESVVDDSQLPKDRFSAERLKGVDSTLKIQPAELGDSAMYLCASSSNIAGVRSYNEQFFGPGTRLTVL.

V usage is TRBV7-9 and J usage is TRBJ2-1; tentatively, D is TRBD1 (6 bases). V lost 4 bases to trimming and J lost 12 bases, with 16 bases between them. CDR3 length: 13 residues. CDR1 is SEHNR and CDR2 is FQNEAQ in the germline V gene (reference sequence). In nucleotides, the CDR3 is TGTGCCAGCAGCTCCGGACCGGGACAAGGGCAGTTCTTC. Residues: CASSSGPGQGQFF. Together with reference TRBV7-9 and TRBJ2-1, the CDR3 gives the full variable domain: DTGVSQNPRHKITKRGQNVTFRCDPISEHNRLYWYRQTLGQGPEFLTYFQNEAQLEKSRLLSDRFSAERPKGSFSTLEIQRTEQGDSAMYLCASSSGPGQGQFFGPGTRLTVL.

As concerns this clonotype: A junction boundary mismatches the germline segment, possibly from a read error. The CDR3 sequence is CAGSSGSGVCNEQFF. The CDR3 DNA follows: TGTGCCGGCAGCTCGGGGAGCGGAGTGTGCAATGAGCAGTTCTTC. This chain uses TRBV7-2 with TRBJ2-1; a possible D gene is TRBD2 (5 bases). Per the germline V gene, CDR1 is SGHTA and CDR2 is FQGNSA. This CDR3 contains 15 residues.

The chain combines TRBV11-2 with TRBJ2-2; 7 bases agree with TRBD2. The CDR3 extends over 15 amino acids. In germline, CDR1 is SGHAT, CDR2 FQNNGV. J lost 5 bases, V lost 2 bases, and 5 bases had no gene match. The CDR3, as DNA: TGTGCCAGCAGCTTATACCCGGGACTAACCGGGGAGCTGTTTTTT. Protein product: CASSLYPGLTGELFF.

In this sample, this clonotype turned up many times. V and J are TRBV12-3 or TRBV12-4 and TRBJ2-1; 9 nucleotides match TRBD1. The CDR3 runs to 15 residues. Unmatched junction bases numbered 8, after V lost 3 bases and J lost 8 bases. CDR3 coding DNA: TGTGCCAGCAGTTTTCCCGGGACAGGGCGGTATGAGCAGTTCTTC. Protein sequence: CASSFPGTGRYEQFF.

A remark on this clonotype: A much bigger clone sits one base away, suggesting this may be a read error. CDR3 in DNA: TGTGCCAGCAACTTAGTCTGGGGGCAGGGTGAAAAACTGTTTTTT. Protein product: CASNLVWGQGEKLFF. The chain combines TRBV7-2 with TRBJ1-4, with D perhaps matching TRBD1 (6 bases). The CDR3 is 15 amino acids. Germline-derived CDR1 and CDR2 are SGHTA and FQGNSA.

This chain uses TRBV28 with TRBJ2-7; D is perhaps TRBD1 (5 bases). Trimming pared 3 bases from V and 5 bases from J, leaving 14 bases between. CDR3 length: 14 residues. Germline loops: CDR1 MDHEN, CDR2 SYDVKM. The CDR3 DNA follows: TGTGCCAGCAGTTTTAGGGGAATGGTGGACGAGCAGTACGTC. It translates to CASSFRGMVDEQYV.

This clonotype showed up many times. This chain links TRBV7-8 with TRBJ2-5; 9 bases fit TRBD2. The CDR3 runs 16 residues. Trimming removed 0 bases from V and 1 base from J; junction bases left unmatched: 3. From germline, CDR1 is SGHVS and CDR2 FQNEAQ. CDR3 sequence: CASSLAGGGAQETQYF. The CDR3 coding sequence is TGTGCCAGCAGCTTAGCTGGCGGGGGGGCCCAAGAGACCCAGTACTTC.

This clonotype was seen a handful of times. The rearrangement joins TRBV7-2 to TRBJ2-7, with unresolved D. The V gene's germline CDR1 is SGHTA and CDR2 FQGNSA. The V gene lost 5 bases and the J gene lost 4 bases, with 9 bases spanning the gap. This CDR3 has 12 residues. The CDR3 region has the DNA TGTGCCAGCAGCCAACCCTTTTACGAGCAGTACTTC. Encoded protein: CASSQPFYEQYF.

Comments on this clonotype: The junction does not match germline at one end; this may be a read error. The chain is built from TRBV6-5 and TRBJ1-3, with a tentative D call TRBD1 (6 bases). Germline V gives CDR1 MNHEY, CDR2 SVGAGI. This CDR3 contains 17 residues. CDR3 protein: CASSYSRTEISGNTIYF. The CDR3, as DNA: TGTGCCAGTAGTTACTCACGGACAGAAATCTCTGGAAACACCATATATTTT.

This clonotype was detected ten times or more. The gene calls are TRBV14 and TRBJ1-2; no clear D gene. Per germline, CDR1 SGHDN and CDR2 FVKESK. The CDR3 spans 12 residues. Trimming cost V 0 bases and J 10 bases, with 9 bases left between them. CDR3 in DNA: TGTGCCAGCAGCCAAGAATACAGTGACTACACCTTC. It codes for CASSQEYSDYTF. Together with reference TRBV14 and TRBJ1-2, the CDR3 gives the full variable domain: EAGVTQFPSHSVIEKGQTVTLRCDPISGHDNLYWYRRVMGKEIKFLLHFVKESKQDESGMPNNRFLAERTGGTYSTLKVQPAELEDSGVYFCASSQEYSDYTFGSGTRLTVV.

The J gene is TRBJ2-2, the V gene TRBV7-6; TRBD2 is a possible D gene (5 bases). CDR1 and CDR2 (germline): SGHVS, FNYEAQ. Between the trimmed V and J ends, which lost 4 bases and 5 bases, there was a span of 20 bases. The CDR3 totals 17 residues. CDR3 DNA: TGTGCCAGCAGCTCAAAGGACGGGGTTATTGGGACCGGGGAGCTGTTTTTT. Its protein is CASSSKDGVIGTGELFF.

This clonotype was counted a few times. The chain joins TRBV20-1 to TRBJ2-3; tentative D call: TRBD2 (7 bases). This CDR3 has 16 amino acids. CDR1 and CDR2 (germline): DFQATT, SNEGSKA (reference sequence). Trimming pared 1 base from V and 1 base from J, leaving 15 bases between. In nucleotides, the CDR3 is TGCAGTGCTAGAGGAGGGGGGGGGCCCCGCACAGATACGCAGTATTTT. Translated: CSARGGGGPRTDTQYF.

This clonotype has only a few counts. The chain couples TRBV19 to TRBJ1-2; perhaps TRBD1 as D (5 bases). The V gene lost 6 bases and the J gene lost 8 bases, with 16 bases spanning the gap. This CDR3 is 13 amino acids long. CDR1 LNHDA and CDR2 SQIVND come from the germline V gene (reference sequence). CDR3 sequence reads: CASSAWGTDGYTF. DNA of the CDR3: TGTGCCAGTAGCGCGTGGGGGACCGACGGCTACACCTTC.

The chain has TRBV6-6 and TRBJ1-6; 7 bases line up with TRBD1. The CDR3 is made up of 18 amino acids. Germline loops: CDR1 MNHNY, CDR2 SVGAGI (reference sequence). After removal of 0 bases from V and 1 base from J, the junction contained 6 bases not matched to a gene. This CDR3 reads CASSYSRQGSSYNSPLHF. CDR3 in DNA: TGTGCCAGCAGTTACTCGAGACAGGGAAGTTCCTATAATTCACCCCTCCACTTT.

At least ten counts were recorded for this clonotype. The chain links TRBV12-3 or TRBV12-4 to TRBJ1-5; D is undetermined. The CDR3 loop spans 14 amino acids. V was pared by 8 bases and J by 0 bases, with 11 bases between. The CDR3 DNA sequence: TGTGCCAGCTCACCACGGGGTAGCAATCAGCCCCAGCATTTT. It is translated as CASSPRGSNQPQHF.

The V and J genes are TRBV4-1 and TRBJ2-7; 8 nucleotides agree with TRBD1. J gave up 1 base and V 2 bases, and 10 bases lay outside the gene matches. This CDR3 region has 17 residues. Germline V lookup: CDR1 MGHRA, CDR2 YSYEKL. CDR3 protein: CASSQYSPGQGSYEQYF. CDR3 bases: TGCGCCAGCAGCCAATACTCTCCCGGACAGGGATCCTACGAGCAGTACTTC.

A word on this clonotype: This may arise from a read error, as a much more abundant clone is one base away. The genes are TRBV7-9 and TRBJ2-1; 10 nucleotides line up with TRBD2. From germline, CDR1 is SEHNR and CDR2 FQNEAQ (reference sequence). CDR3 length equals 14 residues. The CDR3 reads CASSLEAGGRERFF. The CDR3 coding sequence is TGTGCCAGCAGCTTAGAAGCGGGGGGGCGTGAGCGGTTCTTC. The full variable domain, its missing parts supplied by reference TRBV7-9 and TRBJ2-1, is DTGVSQNPRHKITKRGQNVTFRCDPISEHNRLYWYRQTLGQGPEFLTYFQNEAQLEKSRLLSDRFSAERPKGSFSTLEIQRTEQGDSAMYLCASSLEAGGRERFFGPGTRLTVL.

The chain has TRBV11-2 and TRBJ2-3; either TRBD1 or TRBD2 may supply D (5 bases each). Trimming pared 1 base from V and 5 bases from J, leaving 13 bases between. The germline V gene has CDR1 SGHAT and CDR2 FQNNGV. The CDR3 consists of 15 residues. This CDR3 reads CASSLGAGAGDTQYF. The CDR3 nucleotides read TGTGCCAGCAGCTTAGGAGCTGGGGCGGGAGATACGCAGTATTTT.

CDR3 in amino acids: CASSFGEQNEAFF. The CDR3, as DNA: TGTGCCAGCAGTTTCGGGGAACAGAACGAAGCTTTCTTT. The V call is TRBV27, the J call TRBJ1-1; no definite D call. The CDR3 consists of 13 residues. Trimming shortened V by 3 bases and J by 8 bases, and 13 bases separated the two germline ends. Per the germline V gene, CDR1 is MNHEY and CDR2 is SMNVEV (reference sequence).

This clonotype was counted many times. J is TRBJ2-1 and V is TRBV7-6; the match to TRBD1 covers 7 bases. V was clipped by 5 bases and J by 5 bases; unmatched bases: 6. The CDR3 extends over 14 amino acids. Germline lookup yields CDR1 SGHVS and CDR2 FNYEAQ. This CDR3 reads CASSRRDRDNEQFF. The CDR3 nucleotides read TGTGCCAGCAGCCGCCGGGACAGAGACAATGAGCAGTTCTTC.

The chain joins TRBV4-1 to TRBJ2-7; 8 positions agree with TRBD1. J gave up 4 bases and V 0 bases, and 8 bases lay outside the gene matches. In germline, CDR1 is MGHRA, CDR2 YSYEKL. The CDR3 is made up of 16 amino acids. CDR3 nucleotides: TGCGCCAGCAGCCAAGATATGGCACAGGGGGTGTACGAGCAGTACTTC. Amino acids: CASSQDMAQGVYEQYF.

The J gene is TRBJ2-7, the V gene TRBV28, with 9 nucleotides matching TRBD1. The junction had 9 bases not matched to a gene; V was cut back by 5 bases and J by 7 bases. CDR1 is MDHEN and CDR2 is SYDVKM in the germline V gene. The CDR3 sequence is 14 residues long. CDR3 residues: CASSPGTGIWEQYV. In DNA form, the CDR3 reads TGTGCCAGCAGTCCAGGGACAGGGATTTGGGAGCAGTACGTC.